These 15 T cell receptor beta chains came from one sample sequenced in a study of blood T cells in healthy people across ages. Primers used in a second PCR of about 6 to 11 cycles were a sample-barcoded 5' primer and a J-beta primer mix. TCRdb reanalysed the 5' RACE reads using MiXCR and keeps one entry per CDR3 protein. The sample lists about 780,000 distinct CDR3 sequences; around a quarter were seen once. The same sample was also used in a study of T cells of mothers and their children.

The sample was blood. The receptors were sampled from a boy younger than 18 in good health.

This rearrangement joins TRBV6-1 to TRBJ2-7, with 7 bases lining up with TRBD1. CDR1 MNHNS and CDR2 SASEGT come from the germline V gene. V lost 6 bases to trimming and J lost 0 bases; unmatched junction nucleotides: 5. There are 14 residues in the CDR3. The CDR3 region is CASRYRGSSYEQYF. CDR3 bases: TGTGCCAGCAGATACAGGGGCAGCTCCTACGAGCAGTACTTC.

At least ten counts were recorded for this clonotype. The chain is built from TRBV7-3 and TRBJ2-1; D possibly uses TRBD1 or TRBD2 (5 bases each). Trimming stripped 5 bases from V and 4 bases from J, with 12 bases between. CDR1 SGHTA and CDR2 FQGTGA come from the germline V gene. This CDR3 region has 14 residues. The CDR3 region has the DNA TGTGCCAGCAGCCCGGGGCAGTCTTACAATGAGCAGTTCTTC. Protein: CASSPGQSYNEQFF.

In its sample, this clonotype was seen a few times. V usage is TRBV7-9 and J usage is TRBJ2-2; possibly TRBD2 for D (6 bases). Trimming took 4 bases from V and 3 from J, leaving 15 bases between them. The CDR3 has 16 residues. Germline CDR1 and CDR2: SEHNR and FQNEAQ (reference sequence). The CDR3, as DNA: TGTGCCAGCAGCTCTAGGGCGACGGGAGACACCGGGGAGCTGTTTTTT. It is translated as CASSSRATGDTGELFF.

This clonotype was seen a handful of times. V gene TRBV27 combines with J gene TRBJ1-5, with D possibly being TRBD1 (5 bases). Trimming stripped 2 bases from V and 5 bases from J, with 16 bases between. Germline V gene sequence: CDR1 MNHEY, CDR2 SMNVEV (reference sequence). The CDR3 spans 16 residues. The CDR3 loop reads CASSLLGGGSHQPQHF. The CDR3 DNA is TGTGCCAGCAGTTTACTGGGCGGGGGTTCGCATCAGCCCCAGCATTTT.

The chain joins TRBV24-1 to TRBJ2-5; tentative D call: TRBD1 (5 bases). V lost 4 bases and J lost 2, with 10 bases in between. Germline loops: CDR1 KGHDR, CDR2 SFDVKD. The CDR3 is made up of 14 amino acids. In nucleotides, the CDR3 is TGTGCCACCAGTGACGCTGACAGACAAGAGACCCAGTACTTC. This translates into CATSDADRQETQYF.

A word on this clonotype: One base away lies a much larger clone, so this may be a sequencing read error. In this CDR3 the conserved last residue, phenylalanine or tryptophan, is missing, so a read error is likely. This chain links TRBV29-1 with TRBJ2-5; D gene uncertain. V was shortened by 6 bases and J by 5 bases, with 7 bases between the two germline ends. Germline V gene lookup returns CDR1 SQVTM and CDR2 ANQGSEA. The CDR3 runs 10 residues. CDR3 sequence (DNA): TGCAGCGTCATGGGGGAGACCCAGTACTCC. Translation: CSVMGETQYS.

This clonotype was seen a handful of times. The chain combines TRBV12-3 or TRBV12-4 with TRBJ1-2; D may be TRBD1 (5 bases). This CDR3 comprises 13 residues. V was shortened by 3 bases and J by 8 bases, with 13 bases between the two germline ends. For the CDR3, the DNA is TGTGCCAGCAGTTTTGGGTCAGGGCAAGGCTACACCTTC. Translating it yields CASSFGSGQGYTF.

The rearrangement uses TRBV5-1 and TRBJ1-2, with a tentative D call TRBD1 (5 bases). The V and J ends lost 4 bases and 4 bases respectively, with 17 bases between them. Germline V gene data show CDR1 as SGHRS and CDR2 as YFSETQ. CDR3 length: 15 amino acids. The CDR3 bases are TGCGCCAGCAGCCCTGAGGGGAGCCTCGGCTATGGCTACACCTTC. Translated, it gives CASSPEGSLGYGYTF.

The rearrangement links TRBV29-1 to TRBJ1-4, with a tentative D call TRBD1 (6 bases). V lost 2 bases to trimming and J lost 8 bases, with 15 bases between them. Germline CDR1 is SQVTM and CDR2 is ANQGSEA. The CDR3 extends over 14 amino acids. The chain's CDR3 is CSVERAGEAEKLFF. In nucleotides, the CDR3 is TGCAGCGTTGAAAGGGCAGGGGAAGCCGAAAAACTGTTTTTT.

In DNA form, the CDR3 reads TGTGCCAGCAGTCTTCGGACGGTGCAGTACTTC. This sequence encodes CASSLRTVQYF. The V gene is TRBV6-6, the J gene TRBJ2-7; D is undetermined. This CDR3 region has 11 residues. Trimming stripped 5 bases from V and 9 bases from J, with 11 bases between. Germline-derived CDR1 and CDR2 are MNHNY and SVGAGI (reference sequence).

This clonotype was seen only a few times. The rearrangement joins TRBV12-3 or TRBV12-4 to TRBJ1-2; D gene unclear. This CDR3 comprises 13 residues. Trimming left V 4 bases short and J 5 bases short, with 11 bases between. This CDR3 reads CASSSTVGYGYTF. DNA for the CDR3: TGTGCCAGCAGTTCTACCGTGGGGTATGGCTACACCTTC.

This clonotype was observed a few times. This chain uses TRBV2 with TRBJ2-3; the D is unclear. Germline V lookup: CDR1 SNHLY, CDR2 FYNNEI. The CDR3 runs 13 residues. V was trimmed by 6 bases and J by 3 bases, leaving 10 bases between them. This CDR3 is CASSALPTDTQYF. In DNA form, the CDR3 reads TGTGCCAGCAGCGCCCTACCGACAGATACGCAGTATTTT. Looking up the rest from reference TRBV2 and TRBJ2-3 gives the full variable domain: EPEVTQTPSHQVTQMGQEVILRCVPISNHLYFYWYRQILGQKVEFLVSFYNNEISEKSEIFDDQFSVERPDGSNFTLKIRSTKLEDSAMYFCASSALPTDTQYFGPGTRLTVL.

This clonotype was observed a handful of times. The chain employs TRBV29-1 and TRBJ2-7; 10 bases align to TRBD1. V was clipped by 6 bases and J by 4 bases; unmatched bases: 3. CDR1 is SQVTM and CDR2 is ANQGSEA in the germline V gene. This CDR3 has 12 amino acids. The CDR3 nucleotides read TGCAGCGTACGGACAGGGGGGTACGAGCAGTACTTC. The encoded protein is CSVRTGGYEQYF.

This chain links TRBV28 with TRBJ2-3; D could derive from TRBD1 or TRBD2 (7 bases each). The V end was cut by 6 bases, the J end by 3 bases, with 16 bases between. Germline CDR1 MDHEN, CDR2 SYDVKM. The CDR3 length is 15 residues. CDR3 in amino acids: CASSPGEGATDTQYF. The CDR3 coding sequence is TGTGCCAGCAGCCCCGGGGAGGGGGCGACAGATACGCAGTATTTT.

This rearrangement joins TRBV3-1 to TRBJ1-4; the D is unclear. Germline CDR1 reads LGHDT; CDR2 reads YNNKEL (reference sequence). V was pared by 4 bases and J by 4 bases, with 19 bases between. The CDR3 is 17 residues long. DNA for the CDR3: TGTGCCAGCAGCCCGCCCAGGCGTCGGACCAGTAATGAAAAACTGTTTTTT. It is translated as CASSPPRRRTSNEKLFF.